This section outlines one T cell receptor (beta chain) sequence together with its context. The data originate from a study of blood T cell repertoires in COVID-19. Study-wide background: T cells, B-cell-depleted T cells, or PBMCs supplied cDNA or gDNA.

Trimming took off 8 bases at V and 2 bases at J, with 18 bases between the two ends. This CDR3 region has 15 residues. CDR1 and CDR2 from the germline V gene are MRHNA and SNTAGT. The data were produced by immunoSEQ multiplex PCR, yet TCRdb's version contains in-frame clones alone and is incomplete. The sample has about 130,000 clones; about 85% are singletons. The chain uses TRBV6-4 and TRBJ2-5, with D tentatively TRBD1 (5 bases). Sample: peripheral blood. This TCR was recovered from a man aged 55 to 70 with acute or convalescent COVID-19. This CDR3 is CASPDADRSQETQYF. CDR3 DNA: TGTGCCAGCCCGGACGCAGACAGAAGTCAAGAGACCCAGTACTTC.